This T cell receptor beta chain was sequenced for a study of T cells of healthy individuals. Between the trimmed V and J ends, which lost 9 bases and 8 bases, there was a span of 22 bases. This CDR3 comprises 14 residues. CDR1 and CDR2 from the germline V gene are LNHDA and SQIVND (reference sequence). MiXCR, applied by TCRdb to the 5' RACE reads, yields one record per CDR3 protein. This table holds about 57,000 distinct CDR3 sequences, around 16% found once. This rearrangement joins TRBV19 to TRBJ1-2; possibly TRBD1 for D (5 bases). The source of this sequence is a human donor in good health. The CDR3 sequence is CASSGTGDSGGYTF. The CDR3 DNA reads as TGTGCCAGCTCGGGTACGGGGGACTCCGGCGGCTACACCTTC.